Shown below are 8 T cell receptor beta chains from a single sample sequenced in a study of cytomegalovirus exposure and HLA in healthy donors (dated by TCRdb to about 2017). The library was obtained by the immunoSEQ multiplex PCR assay. The multiplex PCR relied on a mix of 60 forward primers for TCR Vbeta segments and 13 reverse primers for TCR Jbeta segments. Imported from immuneACCESS, the table was reduced by TCRdb to in-frame sequences with V and J called. These copies leave out some clones; in studies compared against another copy, an unresolved V gene accounts for under half, and the cause of the remainder is not known. The sample table shows 95,000 to 150,000 clones, and more than 55% are seen once. The top ten hold less than 2% of the sample. The specimen sequenced was PBMCs. These receptors originate from a man aged 18 to 30 in good health and CMV-seronegative.

The chain employs TRBV5-4 and TRBJ2-6, with D possibly TRBD2 on 6 matching bases. V shed 4 bases and J shed 5 bases, with 19 bases lying between them. In germline, CDR1 is SGHNT, CDR2 YYREEE (reference sequence). There are 17 residues in the CDR3. CDR3 DNA sequence: TGTGCCAGCAGCCAGGCCGGGACTGCCCCCTGGGCCAACGTCCTGACTTTC. This translates into CASSQAGTAPWANVLTF. The whole variable domain, filled in from reference TRBV5-4 and TRBJ2-6, reads ETGVTQSPTHLIKTRGQQVTLRCSSQSGHNTVSWYQQALGQGPQFIFQYYREEENGRGNFPPRFSGLQFPNYSSELNVNALELDDSALYLCASSQAGTAPWANVLTFGAGSRLTVL.

The sample holds a few counts of this clone. The chain recombines TRBV19 with TRBJ1-2; tentative D call: TRBD1 (6 bases). The CDR3 consists of 13 residues. Trimming shortened V by 9 bases and J by 0 bases, and 11 bases separated the two germline ends. Germline V lookup: CDR1 LNHDA, CDR2 SQIVND (reference sequence). CDR3 nucleotides: TGTGCCAGCCGGGACAACTCTAACTATGGCTACACCTTC. Residues: CASRDNSNYGYTF.

This sequence joins TRBV7-7 and TRBJ2-2; TRBD1 matches at 7 bases. The CDR3 runs 17 residues. Germline CDR1 and CDR2: SSHAT and FNYEAQ (reference sequence). The V segment lost 2 bases and the J segment 6 bases; nucleotides outside the gene matches: 12. The CDR3 nucleotides read TGTGCCAGCAGCTTAAGGTCGACAGGGTCTGTTCCCGGGGAGCTGTTTTTT. Residues: CASSLRSTGSVPGELFF.

The V and J genes are TRBV25-1 and TRBJ2-5, with unresolved D. This CDR3 spans 13 amino acids. V was pared by 0 bases and J by 7 bases, with 9 bases between. CDR1 is MGHDK, CDR2 SYGVNS, per germline. CDR3 sequence: CASSEYGLGTQYF. CDR3 nucleotide sequence: TGTGCCAGCAGTGAATACGGGTTAGGGACCCAGTACTTC.

The chain joins TRBV7-3 to TRBJ2-3, with D hard to call. This CDR3 has 12 amino acids. Looked up from germline, CDR1 is SGHTA and CDR2 is FQGTGA. V was trimmed by 6 bases and J by 6 bases, leaving 10 bases between them. The CDR3 loop reads CASSVNRDTQYF. The CDR3 DNA reads as TGTGCCAGCAGTGTGAACCGGGATACGCAGTATTTT.

This clone was observed a handful of times. This chain connects TRBV30 to TRBJ2-2; a possible D gene is TRBD2 (5 bases). The CDR3 length is 18 residues. The germline CDR1 and CDR2 sequences are GTSNPN and SVGIG (reference sequence). V was trimmed by 4 bases and J by 1 base, leaving 22 bases between them. CDR3 sequence (DNA): TGTGCCTGGACCCCCACCCCCCCTAGCCGGAAGAACACCGGGGAGCTGTTTTTT. Protein sequence: CAWTPTPPSRKNTGELFF.

The CDR3 nucleotides are TGTGCCAGCAGCTTGCAGGCGAGCGGGAGTAATGAGCAGTTCTTC. Its translation: CASSLQASGSNEQFF. This chain links TRBV7-9 with TRBJ2-1, with 8 nucleotides matching TRBD2. Germline CDR1 and CDR2: SEHNR and FQNEAQ (reference sequence). The length of the CDR3 is 15 residues. Trimming cost V 3 bases and J 7 bases; bases outside gene matches: 8.

This CDR3 reads CAISEKTVNTGELFF. CDR3 DNA: TGTGCCATCAGTGAGAAGACTGTGAACACCGGGGAGCTGTTTTTT. The chain recombines TRBV10-3 with TRBJ2-2; D not resolved. Germline CDR1 reads ENHRY; CDR2 reads SYGVKD. This CDR3 comprises 15 residues. V shed 2 bases and J shed 1 base, with 8 bases lying between them.